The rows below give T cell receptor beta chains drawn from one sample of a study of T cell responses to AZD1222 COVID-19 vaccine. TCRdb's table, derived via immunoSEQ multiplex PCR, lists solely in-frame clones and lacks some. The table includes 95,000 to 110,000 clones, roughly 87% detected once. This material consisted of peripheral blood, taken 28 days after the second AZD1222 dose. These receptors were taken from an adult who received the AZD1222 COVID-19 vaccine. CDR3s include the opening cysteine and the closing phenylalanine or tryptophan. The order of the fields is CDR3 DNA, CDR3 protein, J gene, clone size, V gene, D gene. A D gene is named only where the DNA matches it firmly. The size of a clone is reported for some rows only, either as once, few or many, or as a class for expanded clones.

CDR3 DNA: TGTGCCAGCAGTGAATCAGGAGGGTCTAAAGTCTATGGCTACACCTTC; CDR3 protein: CASSESGGSKVYGYTF; J gene: TRBJ1-2; clone size: NA; V gene: TRBV6-1; D gene: NA
CDR3 DNA: TGTGCCAGCAGCCCAAGGACAGGGCACTCTGGAAACACCATATATTTT; CDR3 protein: CASSPRTGHSGNTIYF; J gene: TRBJ1-3; clone size: once; V gene: TRBV5-8; D gene: TRBD1
CDR3 DNA: TGTGCCAGCAGCCGAGGTGGCTCAGGGGGCAATCAGCCCCAGCATTTT; CDR3 protein: CASSRGGSGGNQPQHF; J gene: TRBJ1-5; clone size: NA; V gene: TRBV11-2; D gene: NA
CDR3 DNA: TGTGCCAGCAGTACCTCCGGGCCACCTGTGGACTATGGCTACACCTTC; CDR3 protein: CASSTSGPPVDYGYTF; J gene: TRBJ1-2; clone size: NA; V gene: TRBV6-2/TRBV6-3; D gene: NA
CDR3 DNA: TGTGCCAGCAGCCAAGAGCTCCGGTCCTGGGATGAGCAGTTCTTC; CDR3 protein: CASSQELRSWDEQFF; J gene: TRBJ2-1; clone size: NA; V gene: TRBV4-2; D gene: NA
CDR3 DNA: TGTGCCAGCAGCTTGGGACAGGGTGGGCATGAGCAGTTCTTC; CDR3 protein: CASSLGQGGHEQFF; J gene: TRBJ2-1; clone size: NA; V gene: TRBV11-2; D gene: TRBD1
CDR3 DNA: TGTGCCAGCGGGGAGACAGGGTTTATTAGTGACACTGAAGCTTTCTTT; CDR3 protein: CASGETGFISDTEAFF; J gene: TRBJ1-1; clone size: NA; V gene: TRBV14; D gene: TRBD1
CDR3 DNA: TGCGCCAGCAGCGGGGGACAGTCCTCCTACGAGCAGTACTTC; CDR3 protein: CASSGGQSSYEQYF; J gene: TRBJ2-7; clone size: NA; V gene: TRBV5-1; D gene: TRBD1
CDR3 DNA: TGTGCCAGAAGCTTGGACATAGCAGGCTACGAGCAGTACTTC; CDR3 protein: CARSLDIAGYEQYF; J gene: TRBJ2-7; clone size: once; V gene: TRBV5-3; D gene: NA
CDR3 DNA: TGTGCCAGCAGCTCCAGTCCCTATTGGCCGAGAAGGGGTGAAAAACTGTTTTTT; CDR3 protein: CASSSSPYWPRRGEKLFF; J gene: TRBJ1-4; clone size: few; V gene: TRBV11-2; D gene: NA
CDR3 DNA: TGCGCCAGCAGCTTGGCGGACCCAGGCACCACTGAAGCTTTCTTT; CDR3 protein: CASSLADPGTTEAFF; J gene: TRBJ1-1; clone size: NA; V gene: TRBV5-1; D gene: NA
CDR3 DNA: TGTGCCAGCTCACCACGCTCTAACACTGAAGCTTTCTTT; CDR3 protein: CASSPRSNTEAFF; J gene: TRBJ1-1; clone size: few; V gene: TRBV18; D gene: NA
CDR3 DNA: TGTGCCAGCAGCTTACGAAGCGGGGCCATCTACGAGCAGTACTTC; CDR3 protein: CASSLRSGAIYEQYF; J gene: TRBJ2-7; clone size: NA; V gene: TRBV11-2; D gene: TRBD2
CDR3 DNA: TGTGCCAGCAGCTTAGAGGCGAACACCGGGGAGCTGTTTTTT; CDR3 protein: CASSLEANTGELFF; J gene: TRBJ2-2; clone size: NA; V gene: TRBV11-2; D gene: NA
CDR3 DNA: TGTGCCATCAGGGGCTCAGGGTTGGATACGCAGTATTTT; CDR3 protein: CAIRGSGLDTQYF; J gene: TRBJ2-3; clone size: NA; V gene: TRBV10-3; D gene: NA
CDR3 DNA: TGTGCCTGGAGTGTAAGGAGGGGCATACCCCCGGTTGTCACTGAAGCTTTCTTT; CDR3 protein: CAWSVRRGIPPVVTEAFF; J gene: TRBJ1-1; clone size: NA; V gene: TRBV30; D gene: NA
CDR3 DNA: TGTGCCAGCAGTGGACGGAACTCCTACGAGCAGTACTTC; CDR3 protein: CASSGRNSYEQYF; J gene: TRBJ2-7; clone size: NA; V gene: TRBV7-9; D gene: NA
CDR3 DNA: TGTGCCAGCAGTTTGTCGGGAGCTGAAGCTTTCTTT; CDR3 protein: CASSLSGAEAFF; J gene: TRBJ1-1; clone size: NA; V gene: TRBV12-3/TRBV12-4; D gene: NA
CDR3 DNA: TGTGCCAGTAGTCCATCGGCAGATACGCAGTATTTT; CDR3 protein: CASSPSADTQYF; J gene: TRBJ2-3; clone size: NA; V gene: TRBV19; D gene: NA
CDR3 DNA: TGCGCCAGCGGGTGGAGCGGGGGGCGCACAGATACGCAGTATTTT; CDR3 protein: CASGWSGGRTDTQYF; J gene: TRBJ2-3; clone size: NA; V gene: TRBV5-1; D gene: TRBD2
CDR3 DNA: TGTGCCAGCAGGATGGTCGAGGGGTCTGGGGCCAACGTCCTGACTTTC; CDR3 protein: CASRMVEGSGANVLTF; J gene: TRBJ2-6; clone size: NA; V gene: TRBV7-8; D gene: NA
CDR3 DNA: TGTGCCAGCAGCCAAGGGACAGGGAGCCCCGGAACCATATATTTT; CDR3 protein: CASSQGTGSPGTIYF; J gene: TRBJ1-3; clone size: NA; V gene: TRBV3-1/TRBV3-2; D gene: TRBD1
CDR3 DNA: TGCGCCAGCAGTCTCCCCAGCACCTCTGGAAACACCATATATTTT; CDR3 protein: CASSLPSTSGNTIYF; J gene: TRBJ1-3; clone size: NA; V gene: TRBV4-1; D gene: NA
CDR3 DNA: TGTGCCAGCAGCTCGCAACGGGGGACAGGAGTTGGGGACAAGCAGTTCTTC; CDR3 protein: CASSSQRGTGVGDKQFF; J gene: TRBJ2-1; clone size: NA; V gene: TRBV12-1; D gene: NA